This TCR beta chain was found in a study of T cells in Graves' hyperthyroidism and ophthalmopathy. As for the study in general: Any treatment followed the collection of peripheral blood at initial diagnosis.

Stable hyperthyroidism: no ophthalmopathy progression over 18 months of follow-up. With a duration under 2 months, the hyperthyroidism was newly diagnosed in patients aged 18 to 65. Regions amplified from RNA transcripts were the TCR beta CDR3 regions. The TCR CDR3 was amplified in a first-round RT-PCR using the HTBI primer set. Via MiXCR, TCRdb re-called the multiplex PCR reads, giving one row per CDR3 protein. The sample lists some 270,000 distinct CDR3 sequences; roughly 13% were seen once. In germline, CDR1 is SGHDN, CDR2 FVKESK. The CDR3 is 16 amino acids. Trimming left V 4 bases short and J 6 bases short, with 20 bases between.

The sample was blood. This sequence joins TRBV14 and TRBJ2-3; no firm D call. The TCR was taken from a woman aged 40-49 years with Graves' hyperthyroidism. The CDR3 reads CASSPMTQTWLDTQYF. DNA for the CDR3: TGTGCCAGCAGCCCTATGACGCAGACGTGGTTGGATACGCAGTATTTT.